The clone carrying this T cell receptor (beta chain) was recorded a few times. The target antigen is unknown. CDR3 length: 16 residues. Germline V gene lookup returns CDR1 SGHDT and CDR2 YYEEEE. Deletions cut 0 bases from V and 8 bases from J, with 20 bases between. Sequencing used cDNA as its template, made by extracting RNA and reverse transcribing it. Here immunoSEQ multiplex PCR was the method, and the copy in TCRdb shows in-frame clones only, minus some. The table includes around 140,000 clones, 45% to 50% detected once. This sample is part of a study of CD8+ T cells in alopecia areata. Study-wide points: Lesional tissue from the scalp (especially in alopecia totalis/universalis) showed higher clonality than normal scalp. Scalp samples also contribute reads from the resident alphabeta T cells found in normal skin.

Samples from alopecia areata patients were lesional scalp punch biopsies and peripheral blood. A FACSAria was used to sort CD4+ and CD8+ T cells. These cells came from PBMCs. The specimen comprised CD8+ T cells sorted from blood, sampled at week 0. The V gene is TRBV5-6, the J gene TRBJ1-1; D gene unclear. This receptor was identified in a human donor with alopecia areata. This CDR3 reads CASSLVQARRATEAFF. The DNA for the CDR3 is TGTGCCAGCAGCTTGGTGCAGGCTCGGCGGGCAACAGAAGCTTTCTTT.